The present T cell receptor (beta chain) was sequenced within a study of T cells in Graves' hyperthyroidism and ophthalmopathy. This CDR3 is 14 amino acids long. The V and J ends lost 8 bases and 7 bases, in that order; junction bases with no gene match: 8. CDR1 and CDR2 (germline): MDHEN, SYDVKM. In its sample, this clonotype was seen many times. Amplified TCR beta CDR3 regions came from RNA transcripts. Carried out on the TCR CDR3, a first-round RT-PCR used the HTBI primer set. Each CDR3 protein is one row after TCRdb ran MiXCR on the multiplex PCR reads. This table holds a few hundred thousand distinct CDR3 sequences, approximately 23% found once.

This TCR came from a man aged 30-40 years with Graves' ophthalmopathy. The chain combines TRBV28 with TRBJ1-2; 12 bases are shared with TRBD1. The specimen was blood. CDR3 in DNA: TGTGCCAGCGTAACCGGGACAGGGGGCCTTGGCTACACCTTC. It is translated as CASVTGTGGLGYTF.